This TCR beta chain was recovered during a study of blood T cell repertoires in COVID-19. Study summary: The study drew acute and convalescent COVID-19 samples from the United States, Italy and Spain.

Clones were read by immunoSEQ multiplex PCR, and TCRdb kept only the in-frame ones, dropping some. The sample shows around 140,000 clones, approximately 90% of them seen only once. The V end was cut by 3 bases, the J end by 4 bases, with 12 bases between. Germline-derived CDR1 and CDR2 are MNHEY and SVGAGI. The CDR3 runs to 14 residues. Sequencing was performed on PBMCs or T cells enriched from blood (not recorded which). This chain connects TRBV6-5 to TRBJ1-1; D is possibly TRBD1 (6 bases). The TCR originated in a man between 45 and 60 years old who had recovered from COVID-19. The CDR3 DNA reads as TGTGCCAGCAGTTATGGGGGCTACACCACTGAAGCTTTCTTT. It encodes CASSYGGYTTEAFF.